The TCR beta chain described here comes from a study of cytomegalovirus exposure and HLA in healthy donors. General study points: Researchers catalogued around 150 TCR beta chains as cytomegalovirus-associated. Most observed TCR sequences were rare, whereas some public TCRs were detected in many donors.

This clone has more than one count but fewer than ten. What it recognizes is unknown. Measured with immunoSEQ multiplex PCR; TCRdb has only the in-frame clones, and not every one. The sample carries 90,000 to 110,000 clones, about 88% recorded once. The V gene's germline CDR1 is MGHDK and CDR2 SYGVNS. The V end lost 10 bases, the J end lost 2 bases, and 12 bases lay between the germline ends. This CDR3 contains 12 residues. The origin of this receptor is a woman younger than 30 in good health and CMV-seropositive. The chain is built from TRBV25-1 and TRBJ2-7; D perhaps matches TRBD1 (5 bases). Sequencing was carried out using PBMCs. CDR3 region: CATQDKPYEQYF. CDR3 coding DNA: TGTGCCACCCAGGACAAACCCTACGAGCAGTACTTC.